This record looks at one T cell receptor (beta chain) sequence and its context. Antigen: not known. This entry comes from a study of cytomegalovirus exposure and HLA in healthy donors. Study summary: Across 350 to 500 genotyped donors, 65% to 90% landed in the Caucasian-associated ancestry cluster. Study-wide findings and caveats: The analysis excluded some indistinguishable V segments, including TRBV6-2 and TRBV6-3. TCR beta chains associated with HLA were, in a later analysis, more clonally expanded than equally common others. The authors considered a cluster of highly shared sequence variants likely to be a sequencing artifact.

The primer mix had 60 Vbeta and 13 Jbeta primers. Sequencing used immunoSEQ multiplex PCR; TCRdb keeps in-frame clones, though not all of them. The data contain some 170,000 clones, about four fifths of them seen just once; the ten biggest clones take up roughly 4.9%. Deletions cut 1 base from V and 3 bases from J, with 13 bases between. The V gene's germline CDR1 is SEHNR and CDR2 FQNEAQ (reference sequence). This CDR3 is 16 amino acids long. V gene TRBV7-9 combines with J gene TRBJ2-1, with D possibly matching TRBD1 (6 bases). The sequenced material came from PBMCs. The sequence derives from a woman aged 18 to 35 in good health and CMV-seropositive. The CDR3 coding sequence is TGTGCCAGCAGCTTAGTGGTCGCAGGGGACTACAATGAGCAGTTCTTC. Its translation is CASSLVVAGDYNEQFF.